The source of this TCR beta chain is a study of T cell repertoires in cytomegalovirus infection. Study overall: Indications of both CMV infection and matching HLA type were provided by public TCR beta signatures.

TCRdb recomputed calls from the reads with MiXCR, one row per CDR3 protein. Counted here are approximately 500,000 distinct CDR3 sequences, 15% to 20% occurring once; the ten biggest clones make up more than 20%. Concerning this clonotype itself: The antigen is undetermined.

Notes on the study in general: Pooled public TCR beta family frequency picked out CMV carriers with the relevant HLA. HLA-C-restricted CMV clonotypes gave the most frequent clonotype in two of eight donors.

The CDR3 spans 15 residues. CDR1 and CDR2 from the germline V gene are SGHNT and YYREEE (reference sequence). Trimming removed 2 bases from V and 7 bases from J; junction bases left unmatched: 6. The clonotype comes from a human donor in good health (CMV status not recorded). Some clones in this sample may be carry-over from other donors' samples. The rearrangement uses TRBV5-4 and TRBJ2-1, with 10 positions matching TRBD2. The sequencing input was CD8+ T cells from PBMCs. As DNA, the CDR3 is TGTGCCAGCAGCTTTGGTCTAGCGGGAGAGAATGAGCAGTTCTTC. Protein product: CASSFGLAGENEQFF. Drawing the rest from reference TRBV5-4 and TRBJ2-1, the complete variable domain is ETGVTQSPTHLIKTRGQQVTLRCSSQSGHNTVSWYQQALGQGPQFIFQYYREEENGRGNFPPRFSGLQFPNYSSELNVNALELDDSALYLCASSFGLAGENEQFFGPGTRLTVL.